This TCR beta chain is drawn from a study of long-term antiretroviral therapy in people with HIV. The sample holds one count of this clone. What it recognizes is unknown. All participants with HIV were treated in the United States. This CDR3 spans 18 amino acids. Germline V gene data show CDR1 as MDHEN and CDR2 as SYDVKM. J gave up 3 bases and V 6 bases, and 15 bases lay outside the gene matches. Overall study findings and caveats: Clones that had undergone expansion before ART dominated the repertoire at all time points.

immunoSEQ v3.0 was run at survey level. Measured with immunoSEQ multiplex PCR; TCRdb has only the in-frame clones, and not every one. The table lists roughly 16,000 clones, 75% to 85% of them singletons. This clonotype was obtained from a man aged 25 to 40 with HIV. The sequences come from unsorted PBMCs, collected at the start of antiretroviral therapy. The chain carries TRBV28 and TRBJ2-2; 8 positions agree with TRBD2. DNA for the CDR3: TGTGCCAGCAGCTATCCCCCCGCGGGGGGCTTGGACACCGGGGAGCTGTTTTTT. Amino acids: CASSYPPAGGLDTGELFF.